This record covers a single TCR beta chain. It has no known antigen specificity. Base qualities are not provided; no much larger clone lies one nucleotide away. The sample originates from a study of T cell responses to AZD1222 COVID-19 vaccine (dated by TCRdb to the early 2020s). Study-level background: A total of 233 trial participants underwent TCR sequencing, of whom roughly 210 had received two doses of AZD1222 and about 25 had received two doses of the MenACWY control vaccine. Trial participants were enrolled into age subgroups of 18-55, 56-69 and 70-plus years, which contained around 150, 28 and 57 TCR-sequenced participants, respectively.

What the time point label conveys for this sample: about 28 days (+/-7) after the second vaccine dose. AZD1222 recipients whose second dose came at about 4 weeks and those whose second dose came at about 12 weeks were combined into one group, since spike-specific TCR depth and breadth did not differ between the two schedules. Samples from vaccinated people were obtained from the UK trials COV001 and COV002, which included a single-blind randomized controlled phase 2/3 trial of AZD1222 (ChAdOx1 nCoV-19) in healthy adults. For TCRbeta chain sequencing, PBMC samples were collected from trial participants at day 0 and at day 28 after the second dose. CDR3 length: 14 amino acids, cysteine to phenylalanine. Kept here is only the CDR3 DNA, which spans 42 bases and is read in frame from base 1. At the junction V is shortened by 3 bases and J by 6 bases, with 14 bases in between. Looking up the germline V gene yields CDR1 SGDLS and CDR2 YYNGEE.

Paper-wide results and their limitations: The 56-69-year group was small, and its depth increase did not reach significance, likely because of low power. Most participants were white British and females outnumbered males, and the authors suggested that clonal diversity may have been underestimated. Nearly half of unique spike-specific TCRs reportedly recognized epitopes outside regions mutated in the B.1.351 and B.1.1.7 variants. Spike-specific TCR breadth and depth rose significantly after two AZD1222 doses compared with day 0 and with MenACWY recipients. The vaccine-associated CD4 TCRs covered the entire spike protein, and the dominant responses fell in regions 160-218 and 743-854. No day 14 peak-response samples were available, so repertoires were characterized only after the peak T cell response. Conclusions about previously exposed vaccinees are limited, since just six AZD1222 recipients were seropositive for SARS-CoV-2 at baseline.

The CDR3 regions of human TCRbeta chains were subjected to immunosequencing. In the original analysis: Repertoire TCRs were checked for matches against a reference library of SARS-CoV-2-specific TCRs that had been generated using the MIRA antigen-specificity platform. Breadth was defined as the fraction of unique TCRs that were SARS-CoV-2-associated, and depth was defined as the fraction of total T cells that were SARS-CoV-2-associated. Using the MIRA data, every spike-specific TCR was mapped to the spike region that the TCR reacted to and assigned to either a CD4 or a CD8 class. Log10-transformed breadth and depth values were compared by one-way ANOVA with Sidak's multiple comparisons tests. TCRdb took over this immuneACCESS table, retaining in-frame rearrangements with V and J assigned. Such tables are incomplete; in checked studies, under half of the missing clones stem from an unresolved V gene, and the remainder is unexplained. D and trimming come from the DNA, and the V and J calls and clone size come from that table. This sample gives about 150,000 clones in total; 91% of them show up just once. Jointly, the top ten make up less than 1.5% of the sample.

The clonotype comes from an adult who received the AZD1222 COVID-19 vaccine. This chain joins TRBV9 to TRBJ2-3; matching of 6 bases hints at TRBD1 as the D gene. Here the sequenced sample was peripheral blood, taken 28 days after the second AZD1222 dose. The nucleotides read TGTGCCAGCAGCGGGAAGGGGGATGTGGATACGCAGTATTTT. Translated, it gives CASSGKGDVDTQYF.